Listed here is a single T cell receptor beta chain. TCRdb's table, derived via immunoSEQ multiplex PCR, lists solely in-frame clones and lacks some. The sample includes 150,000 to 200,000 clones, 80% to 90% of them seen just once. The source of the sample is a study of blood T cell repertoires in COVID-19. Cohorts were determined from participant-reported clinical history. For recovered donors of Cohort 3, there were two negative PCRs, clearance, or symptom resolution. In germline, CDR1 is LNHDA, CDR2 SQIVND (reference sequence). Trimming removed 3 bases from V and 1 base from J, with 16 bases in between. CDR3 length equals 17 residues.

The sequenced sample consisted of PBMCs or T cells enriched from blood (not recorded which). The chain employs TRBV19 and TRBJ1-5; a weak D match, TRBD1 (5 bases). The receptor's source is a woman aged 18 to 35 who had recovered from COVID-19. The CDR3 reads CASSMRLGKGSNQPQHF. CDR3 nucleotides: TGTGCCAGTAGTATGAGGTTGGGTAAGGGGAGCAATCAGCCCCAGCATTTT.